This section outlines one T cell receptor (beta chain) sequence together with its context. This entry comes from a study of blood T cell repertoires in COVID-19. Study-wide context: Sample material is recorded as cDNA or gDNA derived from T cells, B-cell-depleted T cells, or PBMCs.

Only in-frame clones appear in the TCRdb table, and some are missing; sequencing was by immunoSEQ multiplex PCR. The table lists around 110,000 clones, just over 85% of them singletons. The V gene's germline CDR1 is LGHDT and CDR2 YNNKEL (reference sequence). Trimming shortened V by 2 bases and J by 4 bases, and 17 bases separated the two germline ends. This CDR3 comprises 16 residues. Material for sequencing was peripheral blood. V gene TRBV3-1 (or the pseudogene TRBV3-2) combines with J gene TRBJ1-1; D is unresolved. This receptor was identified in a man between 40 and 49 years old with acute or convalescent COVID-19. CDR3 region: CASSQPGPTGITEAFF. CDR3 DNA sequence: TGTGCCAGCAGCCAACCTGGCCCGACGGGGATCACTGAAGCTTTCTTT.